This T cell receptor (beta chain) was identified during a study of siplizumab effects on memory and regulatory T cells. Study-wide points: Treatment with siplizumab left mappable alloreactive CD4+ clones averaging 68.8% Treg-derived, compared with 25% to 30% in controls. Proliferating Tregs from siplizumab cultures lacked functional confirmation of suppression.

Profiled with immunoSEQ multiplex PCR; TCRdb holds only in-frame clones, not every one. The table lists roughly 100,000 clones, 90% to 95% of them singletons. Comments on this clone: Antigen: not known.

Trimming left V 4 bases short and J 2 bases short, with 8 bases between. Germline V CDR1 and CDR2: SQVTM, ANQGSEA. The CDR3 has 12 residues. The sequencing input was CD8+ T cells sorted from blood. The chain couples TRBV29-1 to TRBJ1-2; D is unresolved. This receptor was obtained from a human donor in good health. CDR3: CSVVSYNYGYTF. The CDR3 nucleotides read TGCAGCGTTGTTTCGTACAACTATGGCTACACCTTC.